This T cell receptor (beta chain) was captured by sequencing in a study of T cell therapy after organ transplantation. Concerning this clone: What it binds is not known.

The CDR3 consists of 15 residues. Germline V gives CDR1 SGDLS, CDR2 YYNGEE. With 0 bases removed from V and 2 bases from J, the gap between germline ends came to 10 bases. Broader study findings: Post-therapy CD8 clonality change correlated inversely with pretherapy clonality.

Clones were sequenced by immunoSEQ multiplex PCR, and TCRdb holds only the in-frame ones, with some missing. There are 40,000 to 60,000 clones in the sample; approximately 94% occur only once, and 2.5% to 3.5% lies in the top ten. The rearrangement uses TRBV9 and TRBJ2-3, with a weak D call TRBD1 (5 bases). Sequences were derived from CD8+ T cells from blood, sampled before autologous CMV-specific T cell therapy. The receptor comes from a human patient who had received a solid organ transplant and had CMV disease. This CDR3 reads CASSVGGRATDTQYF. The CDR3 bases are TGTGCCAGCAGCGTAGGCGGCAGGGCCACAGATACGCAGTATTTT.